The next 18 T cell receptor beta chains were all read from a single sample in a study of T cell changes during pregnancy in multiple sclerosis. Profiled with immunoSEQ multiplex PCR; TCRdb holds only in-frame clones, not every one. The table lists about 75,000 clones, roughly 94% of them singletons. The material sequenced was CD4+ T cells from peripheral blood mononuclear cells, taken after pregnancy. These receptors all stem from a female donor with multiple sclerosis, enrolled in a pregnancy study.

The chain couples TRBV28 to TRBJ2-7; weak D call: TRBD2 (6 bases). The germline gives CDR1 MDHEN, CDR2 SYDVKM. V was shortened by 4 bases and J by 5 bases, with 18 bases between the two germline ends. CDR3 length equals 15 residues. The CDR3 DNA reads as TGTGCCAGCAGTTCCTGGGCGGGGCCTGAGAACGAGCAGTACTTC. As protein: CASSSWAGPENEQYF.

The V call is TRBV19, the J call TRBJ2-1, with unresolved D. Trimming removed 4 bases at V and 9 bases at J, with 19 bases between. The CDR3 spans 15 residues. CDR1 and CDR2 from the germline V gene are LNHDA and SQIVND (reference sequence). The CDR3 loop reads CASSTPGGRHGEQFF. DNA for the CDR3: TGTGCCAGTAGTACCCCTGGCGGTCGCCACGGTGAGCAGTTCTTC.

In regard to this clone: Other DNA sequences in the sample encode the same CDR3. This chain connects TRBV6-5 to TRBJ1-5; unclear D gene. The CDR3 runs 12 residues. Germline V gives CDR1 MNHEY, CDR2 SVGAGI. Trimming shortened V by 2 bases and J by 6 bases, and 5 bases separated the two germline ends. Written as DNA, the CDR3 is TGTGCCAGCAGTTACCTCGGTCAGCCCCAGCATTTT. Its protein is CASSYLGQPQHF.

V is TRBV28 and J is TRBJ2-7, with a tentative D call TRBD1 (6 bases). The germline CDR1 and CDR2 sequences are MDHEN and SYDVKM. The V and J ends lost 4 bases and 13 bases respectively, with 14 bases between them. This CDR3 has 11 amino acids. In DNA, the CDR3 is TGTGCCAGCAGTTCTGGGACACAGGTTTACTTC. It yields the protein CASSSGTQVYF. Filled out from reference TRBV28 and TRBJ2-7, the complete variable domain reads DVKVTQSSRYLVKRTGEKVFLECVQDMDHENMFWYRQDPGLGLRLIYFSYDVKMKEKGDIPEGYSVSREKKERFSLILESASTNQTSMYLCASSSGTQVYFGPGTRLTVT.

The chain joins TRBV5-4 to TRBJ2-3; D is unresolved. The CDR3 is made up of 14 amino acids. Germline values: CDR1 SGHNT, CDR2 YYREEE (reference sequence). Trimming stripped 4 bases from V and 2 bases from J, with 11 bases between. In nucleotides, the CDR3 is TGTGCCAGCAGCCCGACTTTGTCCACAGATACGCAGTATTTT. Protein: CASSPTLSTDTQYF.

The table lists this clone with a count of one. The V call is TRBV15, the J call TRBJ2-7; 9 bases match TRBD2. This CDR3 is built from 16 residues. Per the germline V gene, CDR1 is LNHNV and CDR2 is YYDKDF (reference sequence). V shed 0 bases and J 4 bases; nucleotides not matched to a gene: 7. DNA for the CDR3: TGTGCCACCAGCAGAGAAATAGCGGGAGCGGGGTACGAGCAGTACTTC. Translating gives CATSREIAGAGYEQYF.

The chain links TRBV5-6 to TRBJ2-1; 9 positions agree with TRBD1. V was pared by 4 bases and J by 3 bases, with 8 bases of the junction left unmatched. From germline, CDR1 is SGHDT and CDR2 YYEEEE. This CDR3 is built from 16 residues. CDR3 loop: CASSTPGQGLYNEQFF. The CDR3 DNA reads as TGTGCCAGCAGCACTCCGGGACAGGGACTCTACAATGAGCAGTTCTTC.

This sequence joins TRBV5-1 and TRBJ2-3, with D possibly matching TRBD2 (7 bases). The CDR3 spans 13 residues. V lost 7 bases and J lost 6, with 15 bases in between. Germline lookup yields CDR1 SGHRS and CDR2 YFSETQ. CDR3: CASSVGGADTQYF. The CDR3 bases are TGCGCCAGCTCGGTTGGGGGGGCGGATACGCAGTATTTT. Drawing the rest from reference TRBV5-1 and TRBJ2-3, the complete variable domain is KAGVTQTPRYLIKTRGQQVTLSCSPISGHRSVSWYQQTPGQGLQFLFEYFSETQRNKGNFPGRFSGRQFSNSRSEMNVSTLELGDSALYLCASSVGGADTQYFGPGTRLTVL.

This chain's CDR3 is CASGLGDRDHGELFF. DNA of the CDR3: TGTGCTAGTGGTTTGGGAGACAGGGACCACGGGGAGCTGTTTTTT. This chain joins TRBV12-5 and TRBJ2-2; TRBD1 aligns across 7 bases. V gave up 1 base and J gave up 7 bases; unmatched junction bases: 6. The CDR3 covers 15 residues. CDR1 and CDR2 (germline): LGHNT, FRNRAP.

The chain joins TRBV10-3 to TRBJ2-7; maybe TRBD1 (6 bases). V lost 8 bases, J lost 2 bases, and 16 bases lay in between. CDR3 length: 14 amino acids. CDR1 and CDR2 (germline): ENHRY, SYGVKD. Here the CDR3 reads CAIGPQGVTYEQYF. The CDR3 bases are TGTGCCATCGGACCACAGGGAGTTACCTACGAGCAGTACTTC.

This chain uses TRBV12-5 with TRBJ2-7; 10 bases fit TRBD1. With V trimmed by 3 bases and J by 6 bases, 5 bases remained unmatched. The CDR3 extends over 14 amino acids. Germline assignment: CDR1 LGHNT and CDR2 FRNRAP. The CDR3 reads CASGFGQGVVEQYF. The CDR3, as DNA: TGTGCTAGTGGTTTCGGACAGGGGGTTGTCGAGCAGTACTTC.

This clone came up once. CDR3 DNA sequence: TGTGCCAGCAGCCCCAGGGAAGGCAATGAGCAGTTCTTC. Translation gives CASSPREGNEQFF. The V call is TRBV5-6, the J call TRBJ2-1, with D possibly TRBD1 on 5 matching bases. V gave up 4 bases and J gave up 6 bases, with 11 bases separating them. The CDR3 runs 13 residues. CDR1 SGHDT and CDR2 YYEEEE come from the germline V gene.

The chain is built from TRBV7-2 and TRBJ2-7, with 7 bases that match TRBD1. The V segment lost 5 bases and the J segment 0 bases; nucleotides outside the gene matches: 4. The CDR3 loop spans 14 amino acids. Germline values: CDR1 SGHTA, CDR2 FQGNSA. CDR3 protein: CASSRDSFSYEQYF. CDR3 nucleotide sequence: TGTGCCAGCAGCCGGGACAGCTTCTCCTACGAGCAGTACTTC. Full variable domain (outside the CDR3, taken from reference TRBV7-2 and TRBJ2-7): GAGVSQSPSNKVTEKGKDVELRCDPISGHTALYWYRQSLGQGLEFLIYFQGNSAPDKSGLPSDRFSAERTGGSVSTLTIQRTQQEDSAVYLCASSRDSFSYEQYFGPGTRLTVT.

The chain employs TRBV7-2 and TRBJ2-4; the match to TRBD2 covers 9 bases. The CDR3 is 14 residues long. V dropped 5 bases and J dropped 7; count of bases not matched to a gene: 6. Germline V CDR1 and CDR2: SGHTA, FQGNSA. The CDR3 region is CASSPGLAWNIQYF. In DNA form, the CDR3 reads TGTGCCAGCAGCCCTGGACTAGCGTGGAACATTCAGTACTTC.

Only one count was recorded for this clone. The chain couples TRBV4-2 to TRBJ2-5; TRBD2 is a possible D gene (5 bases). CDR3 size: 15 residues. Germline CDR1 LGHNA, CDR2 YNFKEQ. The ends were cut back, 0 bases at V and 5 bases at J, with 13 bases in the middle. In DNA, the CDR3 is TGTGCCAGCAGCCAAGAGAAGGGAGTTTTTGAGACCCAGTACTTC. This gives the protein CASSQEKGVFETQYF.

V is TRBV7-2 and J is TRBJ2-1; 11 positions match TRBD2. From germline, CDR1 is SGHTA and CDR2 FQGNSA. The CDR3 consists of 15 residues. The V and J ends lost 3 bases and 5 bases, in that order; junction bases with no gene match: 3. CDR3 bases: TGTGCCAGCAGCTTCCAACTAGCGGGAGACAATGAGCAGTTCTTC. This codes for CASSFQLAGDNEQFF.

The chain employs TRBV7-9 and TRBJ2-3; TRBD1 matches 7 bases. The CDR3 contains 16 residues. V was pared by 5 bases and J by 2 bases, with 10 bases of the junction left unmatched. Germline assignment: CDR1 SEHNR and CDR2 FQNEAQ (reference sequence). The CDR3 DNA sequence: TGTGCCAGCAGCGTTAGTAGGGGGACAGTCACAGATACGCAGTATTTT. Residues: CASSVSRGTVTDTQYF.

This chain links TRBV7-9 with TRBJ2-1, with 7 bases identical to TRBD1. Germline CDR1 SEHNR, CDR2 FQNEAQ (reference sequence). J gave up 7 bases and V 1 base, and 19 bases lay outside the gene matches. There are 19 residues in the CDR3. The CDR3 region has the DNA TGTGCCAGCAGCTTAGACCTCTCCTGGGGGCGGACAGGTTTGAATGAGCAGTTCTTC. It translates to CASSLDLSWGRTGLNEQFF.